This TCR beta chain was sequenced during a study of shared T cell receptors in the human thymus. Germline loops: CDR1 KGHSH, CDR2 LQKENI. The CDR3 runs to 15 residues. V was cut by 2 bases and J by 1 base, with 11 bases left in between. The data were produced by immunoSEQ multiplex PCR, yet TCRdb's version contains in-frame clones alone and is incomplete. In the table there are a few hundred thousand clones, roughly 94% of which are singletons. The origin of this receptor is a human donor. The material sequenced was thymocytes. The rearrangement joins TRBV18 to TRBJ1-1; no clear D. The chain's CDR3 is CASSPSAASNTEAFF. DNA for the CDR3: TGTGCCAGCTCACCATCGGCAGCCTCGAACACTGAAGCTTTCTTT.